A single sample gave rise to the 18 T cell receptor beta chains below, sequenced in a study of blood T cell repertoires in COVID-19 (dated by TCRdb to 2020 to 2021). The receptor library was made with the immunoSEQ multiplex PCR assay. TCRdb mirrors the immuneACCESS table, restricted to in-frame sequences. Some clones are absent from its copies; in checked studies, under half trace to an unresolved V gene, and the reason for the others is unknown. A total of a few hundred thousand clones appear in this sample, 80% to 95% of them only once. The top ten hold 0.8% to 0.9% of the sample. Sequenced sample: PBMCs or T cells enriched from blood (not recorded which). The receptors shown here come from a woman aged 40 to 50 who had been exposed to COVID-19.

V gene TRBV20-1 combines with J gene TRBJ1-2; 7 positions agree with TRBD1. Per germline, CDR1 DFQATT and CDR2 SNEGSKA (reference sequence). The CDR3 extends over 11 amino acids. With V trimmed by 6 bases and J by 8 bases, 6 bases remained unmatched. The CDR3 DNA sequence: TGCAGTGCGGGCGCAGGGGGAGGCTACACCTTC. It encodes CSAGAGGGYTF.

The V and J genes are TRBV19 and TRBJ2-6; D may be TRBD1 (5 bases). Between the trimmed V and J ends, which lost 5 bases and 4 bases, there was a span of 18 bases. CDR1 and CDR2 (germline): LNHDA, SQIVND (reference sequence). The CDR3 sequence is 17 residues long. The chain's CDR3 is CASSRAVRVGGANVLTF. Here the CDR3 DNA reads TGTGCCAGTAGTCGGGCCGTCAGGGTCGGCGGGGCCAACGTCCTGACTTTC. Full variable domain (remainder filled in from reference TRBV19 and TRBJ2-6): DGGITQSPKYLFRKEGQNVTLSCEQNLNHDAMYWYRQDPGQGLRLIYYSQIVNDFQKGDIAEGYSVSREKKESFPLTVTSAQKNPTAFYLCASSRAVRVGGANVLTFGAGSRLTVL.

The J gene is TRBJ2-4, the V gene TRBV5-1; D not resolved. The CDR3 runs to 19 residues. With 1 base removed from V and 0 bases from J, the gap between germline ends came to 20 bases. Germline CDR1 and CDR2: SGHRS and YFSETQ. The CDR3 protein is CASSLTVHSTLLAKNIQYF. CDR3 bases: TGCGCCAGCAGCTTGACGGTCCATTCAACCCTTCTAGCCAAAAACATTCAGTACTTC. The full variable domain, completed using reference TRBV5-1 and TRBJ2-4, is KAGVTQTPRYLIKTRGQQVTLSCSPISGHRSVSWYQQTPGQGLQFLFEYFSETQRNKGNFPGRFSGRQFSNSRSEMNVSTLELGDSALYLCASSLTVHSTLLAKNIQYFGAGTRLSVL.

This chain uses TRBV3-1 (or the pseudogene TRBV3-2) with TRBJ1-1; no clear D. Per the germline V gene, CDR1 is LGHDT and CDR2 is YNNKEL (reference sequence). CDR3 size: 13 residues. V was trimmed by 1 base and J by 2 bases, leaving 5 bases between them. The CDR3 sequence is CASSQVANTEAFF. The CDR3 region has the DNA TGTGCCAGCAGCCAAGTGGCTAACACTGAAGCTTTCTTT.

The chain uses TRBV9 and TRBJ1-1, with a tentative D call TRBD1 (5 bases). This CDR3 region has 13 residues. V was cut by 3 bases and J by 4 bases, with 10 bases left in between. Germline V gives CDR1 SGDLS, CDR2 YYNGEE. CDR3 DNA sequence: TGTGCCAGCAGCGCGGGGGAGGGCACTGAAGCTTTCTTT. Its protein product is CASSAGEGTEAFF.

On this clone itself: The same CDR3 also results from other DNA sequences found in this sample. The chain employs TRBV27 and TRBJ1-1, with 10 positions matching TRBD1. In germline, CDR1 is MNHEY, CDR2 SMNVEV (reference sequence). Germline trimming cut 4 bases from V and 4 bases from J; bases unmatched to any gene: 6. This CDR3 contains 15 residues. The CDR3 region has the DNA TGTGCCAGCAGTTCCCCCAGGACAGGGGGCACTGAAGCTTTCTTT. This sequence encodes CASSSPRTGGTEAFF.

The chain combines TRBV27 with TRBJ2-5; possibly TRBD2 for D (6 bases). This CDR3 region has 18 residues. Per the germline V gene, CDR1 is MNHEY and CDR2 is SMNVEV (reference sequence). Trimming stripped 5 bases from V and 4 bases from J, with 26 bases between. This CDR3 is CASSQRVGGGSHRETQYF. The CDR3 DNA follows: TGTGCCAGCAGTCAACGAGTGGGGGGAGGTAGTCATCGAGAGACCCAGTACTTC.

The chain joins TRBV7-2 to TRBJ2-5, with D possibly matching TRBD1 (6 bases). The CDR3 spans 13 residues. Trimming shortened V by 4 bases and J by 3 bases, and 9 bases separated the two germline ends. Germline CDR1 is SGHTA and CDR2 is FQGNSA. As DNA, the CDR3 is TGTGCCAGCAGCTGGGGGCCTGAAGAGACCCAGTACTTC. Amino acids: CASSWGPEETQYF.

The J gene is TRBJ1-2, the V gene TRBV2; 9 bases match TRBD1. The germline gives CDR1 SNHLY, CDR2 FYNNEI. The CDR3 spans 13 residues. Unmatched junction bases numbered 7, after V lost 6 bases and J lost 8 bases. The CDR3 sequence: CASSLRTGEGYTF. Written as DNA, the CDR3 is TGTGCCAGCAGCCTCCGGACAGGGGAGGGCTACACCTTC. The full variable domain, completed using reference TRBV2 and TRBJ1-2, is EPEVTQTPSHQVTQMGQEVILRCVPISNHLYFYWYRQILGQKVEFLVSFYNNEISEKSEIFDDQFSVERPDGSNFTLKIRSTKLEDSAMYFCASSLRTGEGYTFGSGTRLTVV.

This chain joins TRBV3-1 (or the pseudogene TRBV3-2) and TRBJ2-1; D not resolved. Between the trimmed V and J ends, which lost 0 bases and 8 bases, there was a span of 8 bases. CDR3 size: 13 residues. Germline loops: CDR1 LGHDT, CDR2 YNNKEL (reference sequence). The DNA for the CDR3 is TGTGCCAGCAGCCAAGAAGCACGGGATGAGCAGTTCTTC. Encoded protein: CASSQEARDEQFF.

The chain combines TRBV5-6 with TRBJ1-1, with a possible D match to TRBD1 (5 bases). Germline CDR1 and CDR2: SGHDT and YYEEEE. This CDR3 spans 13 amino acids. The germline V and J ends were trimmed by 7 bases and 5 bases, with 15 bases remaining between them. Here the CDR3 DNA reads TGTGCCAGCGGGCCGCCTGGGGGGACTGAAGCTTTCTTT. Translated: CASGPPGGTEAFF.

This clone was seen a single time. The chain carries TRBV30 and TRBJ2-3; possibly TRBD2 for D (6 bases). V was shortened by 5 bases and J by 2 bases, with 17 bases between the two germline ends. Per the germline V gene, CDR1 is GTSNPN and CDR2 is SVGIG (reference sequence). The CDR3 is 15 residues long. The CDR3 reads CAWGSGECVTDTQYF. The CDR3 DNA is TGTGCCTGGGGGTCGGGGGAGTGTGTCACAGATACGCAGTATTTT. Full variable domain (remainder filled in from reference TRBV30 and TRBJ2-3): SQTIHQWPATLVQPVGSPLSLECTVEGTSNPNLYWYRQAAGRGLQLLFYSVGIGQISSEVPQNLSASRPQDRQFILSSKKLLLSDSGFYLCAWGSGECVTDTQYFGPGTRLTVL.

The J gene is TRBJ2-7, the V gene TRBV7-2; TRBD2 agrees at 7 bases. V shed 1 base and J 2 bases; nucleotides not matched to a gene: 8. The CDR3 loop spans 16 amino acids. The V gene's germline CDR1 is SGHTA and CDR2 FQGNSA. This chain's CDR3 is CASSLVASGPPYEQYF. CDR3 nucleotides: TGTGCCAGCAGCTTAGTGGCTAGCGGACCTCCCTACGAGCAGTACTTC.

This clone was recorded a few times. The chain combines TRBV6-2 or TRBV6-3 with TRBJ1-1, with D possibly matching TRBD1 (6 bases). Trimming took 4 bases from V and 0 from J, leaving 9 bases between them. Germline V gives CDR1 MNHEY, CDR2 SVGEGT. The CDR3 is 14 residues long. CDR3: CASSFDRMNTEAFF. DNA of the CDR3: TGTGCCAGCAGTTTTGACAGGATGAACACTGAAGCTTTCTTT.

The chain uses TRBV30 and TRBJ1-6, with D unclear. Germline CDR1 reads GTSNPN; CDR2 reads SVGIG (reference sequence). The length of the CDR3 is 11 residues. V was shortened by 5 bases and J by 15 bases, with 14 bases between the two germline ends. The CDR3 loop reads CAWYSGLFLHF. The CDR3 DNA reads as TGTGCCTGGTACTCAGGACTTTTCCTCCACTTT.

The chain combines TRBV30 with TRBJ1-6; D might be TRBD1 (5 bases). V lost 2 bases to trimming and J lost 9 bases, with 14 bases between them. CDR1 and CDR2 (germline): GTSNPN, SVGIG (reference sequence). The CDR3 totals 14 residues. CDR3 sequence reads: CAWSNGGVGSPLHF. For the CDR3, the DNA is TGTGCCTGGAGTAATGGGGGGGTAGGTTCACCCCTCCACTTT. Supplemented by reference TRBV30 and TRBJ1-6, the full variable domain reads SQTIHQWPATLVQPVGSPLSLECTVEGTSNPNLYWYRQAAGRGLQLLFYSVGIGQISSEVPQNLSASRPQDRQFILSSKKLLLSDSGFYLCAWSNGGVGSPLHFGNGTRLTVT.

CDR3 DNA: TGTGCCAGCAGTTACGGTGTGACACCTTCGTACTTC. Residues: CASSYGVTPSYF. V gene TRBV6-2 or TRBV6-3 combines with J gene TRBJ2-7; D remains ambiguous. Trimming pared 2 bases from V and 12 bases from J, leaving 14 bases between. The germline CDR1 and CDR2 sequences are MNHEY and SVGEGT. This CDR3 is 12 amino acids long.

The CDR3 DNA reads TGTGCCAGCACCCTGGGGGCTGGCTATGGCTACACCTTC. Translating gives CASTLGAGYGYTF. The chain uses TRBV12-3 or TRBV12-4 and TRBJ1-2; a weak D match, TRBD1 (6 bases). The V end was cut by 7 bases, the J end by 4 bases, with 13 bases between. The CDR3 is made up of 13 amino acids.